This T cell receptor (beta chain) was identified in a study of beta chain features in type 1 diabetes. This clone turned up a few times. As yet, its antigen is unknown. Expressed TCRB transcripts got sequenced, as all isolated RNA was reverse transcribed. Assay: immunoSEQ multiplex PCR; the TCRdb copy retains only in-frame clones and omits some. This sample has roughly 230,000 clones; roughly a tenth occur once, and the top ten carry around 0.017%. Overall study results and limits: Shorter TCRB CDR3s, moderately but significantly so, marked every one of the four CD4+ subsets in Type 1 diabetes patients. The cDNA sequencing approach could over-represent high-TCR-expressing cells. Patients' naive, central memory and Treg TCRB repertoires seemed closer to one another than those of healthy donors.

This clonotype originated in a man aged 30 to 45 with type 1 diabetes. Sequencing input: naive CD4+ T cells from blood.

The CDR3 DNA reads TGTGCCAGCAGCTTGTCGCTAGCGGGGGAGGTCAGAAACATTCAGTACTTC. Amino acid sequence: CASSLSLAGEVRNIQYF. The chain combines TRBV5-4 with TRBJ2-4; 10 bases are shared with TRBD2. With 1 base clipped from V and 6 bases from J, the junction kept 10 bases outside the gene matches. The CDR3 extends over 17 amino acids. The germline V gene has CDR1 SGHNT and CDR2 YYREEE (reference sequence).